The next 9 T cell receptor beta chains were all read from a single sample in a study of T cell repertoires in cytomegalovirus infection. TCRdb redid the calling of the reads with MiXCR, one entry per CDR3 protein. The repertoire holds more than 350,000 distinct CDR3 sequences, with roughly a third as singletons. The sample comprised PBMCs. The receptors were sampled from a human donor in good health (CMV status not recorded). Some clones in this sample may be carry-over from other donors' samples.

The chain links TRBV7-9 to TRBJ1-3; no clear D gene. V lost 1 base to trimming and J lost 0 bases, with 7 bases between them. CDR1 and CDR2 from the germline V gene are SEHNR and FQNEAQ (reference sequence). CDR3 length: 15 residues. The CDR3 loop reads CASSLDPGSGNTIYF. The CDR3 DNA follows: TGTGCCAGCAGCTTAGACCCGGGCTCTGGAAACACCATATATTTT.

The table lists this clonotype with many counts. The genes are TRBV4-3 and TRBJ2-5; 9 nucleotides line up with TRBD2. Germline V gene sequence: CDR1 LGHNA, CDR2 YSLEER. V dropped 1 base and J dropped 3; count of bases not matched to a gene: 6. This CDR3 has 16 amino acids. CDR3 sequence: CASSQGAGGKKETQYF. The CDR3 region has the DNA TGCGCCAGCAGCCAAGGGGCGGGGGGGAAGAAAGAGACCCAGTACTTC.

Many counts were recorded for this clonotype. The chain is built from TRBV7-6 and TRBJ1-5; D not certain. V was shortened by 5 bases and J by 0 bases, with 5 bases between the two germline ends. Germline CDR1 and CDR2: SGHVS and FNYEAQ. The CDR3 totals 13 residues. The DNA for the CDR3 is TGTGCCAGCAGCACTAATAGCAATCAGCCCCAGCATTTT. Protein: CASSTNSNQPQHF.

This clonotype was seen only a few times. This sequence joins TRBV20-1 and TRBJ1-5, with TRBD1 matching 9 bases. There are 16 residues in the CDR3. Per germline, CDR1 DFQATT and CDR2 SNEGSKA (reference sequence). V lost 5 bases to trimming and J lost 1 base; unmatched junction nucleotides: 9. In DNA form, the CDR3 reads TGCAGTGCTGCTACCGGGACAGGGTTGAGCAATCAGCCCCAGCATTTT. It codes for CSAATGTGLSNQPQHF.

The chain couples TRBV7-9 to TRBJ2-1; D is unclear. The CDR3 sequence is 16 residues long. The ends were cut back, 2 bases at V and 2 bases at J, with 13 bases in the middle. The germline CDR1 and CDR2 sequences are SEHNR and FQNEAQ (reference sequence). Here the CDR3 reads CASSLRAAMTYNEQFF. In DNA, the CDR3 is TGTGCCAGCAGCTTAAGGGCGGCCATGACCTACAATGAGCAGTTCTTC. The whole variable domain, remainder taken from reference TRBV7-9 and TRBJ2-1, is DTGVSQNPRHKITKRGQNVTFRCDPISEHNRLYWYRQTLGQGPEFLTYFQNEAQLEKSRLLSDRFSAERPKGSFSTLEIQRTEQGDSAMYLCASSLRAAMTYNEQFFGPGTRLTVL.

This clonotype showed up many times. The chain is built from TRBV7-2 and TRBJ2-7; 9 positions match TRBD1. The V and J ends lost 5 bases and 4 bases, in that order; junction bases with no gene match: 6. Germline lookup yields CDR1 SGHTA and CDR2 FQGNSA. The CDR3 is 14 residues long. The CDR3 bases are TGTGCCAGCAGCCCCCGGACAGGGGAGTACGAGCAGTACTTC. Protein product: CASSPRTGEYEQYF. Filled out from reference TRBV7-2 and TRBJ2-7, the complete variable domain reads GAGVSQSPSNKVTEKGKDVELRCDPISGHTALYWYRQSLGQGLEFLIYFQGNSAPDKSGLPSDRFSAERTGGSVSTLTIQRTQQEDSAVYLCASSPRTGEYEQYFGPGTRLTVT.

This clonotype was seen a few times. Written as DNA, the CDR3 is TGTGCCAGCAGCCAAGCGGACAGGGGAGGCTCACCCCTCCACTTT. Its translation: CASSQADRGGSPLHF. The rearrangement links TRBV3-1 to TRBJ1-6; 9 positions agree with TRBD1. This CDR3 is built from 15 residues. Trimming at V came to 1 base and at J to 10 bases, leaving 5 bases not matched to a gene. The germline V gene has CDR1 LGHDT and CDR2 YNNKEL (reference sequence).

There are many counts of this clonotype. V gene TRBV5-1 combines with J gene TRBJ2-7; 7 bases map to TRBD1. CDR3 length: 14 amino acids. V gave up 2 bases and J gave up 3 bases; unmatched junction bases: 5. Germline V gene data show CDR1 as SGHRS and CDR2 as YFSETQ. The CDR3 nucleotides read TGCGCCAGCAGCTTCCGGACAGGTAGCTACGAGCAGTACTTC. Protein product: CASSFRTGSYEQYF.

Ten or more counts support this clonotype. The chain has TRBV7-2 and TRBJ1-5; tentative D call: TRBD1 (6 bases). CDR1 is SGHTA and CDR2 is FQGNSA in the germline V gene. Trimming cost V 5 bases and J 2 bases, with 10 bases left between them. This CDR3 comprises 14 residues. CDR3: CASSNSGGNQPQHF. The CDR3 DNA sequence: TGTGCCAGCAGCAACTCAGGGGGCAATCAGCCCCAGCATTTT.